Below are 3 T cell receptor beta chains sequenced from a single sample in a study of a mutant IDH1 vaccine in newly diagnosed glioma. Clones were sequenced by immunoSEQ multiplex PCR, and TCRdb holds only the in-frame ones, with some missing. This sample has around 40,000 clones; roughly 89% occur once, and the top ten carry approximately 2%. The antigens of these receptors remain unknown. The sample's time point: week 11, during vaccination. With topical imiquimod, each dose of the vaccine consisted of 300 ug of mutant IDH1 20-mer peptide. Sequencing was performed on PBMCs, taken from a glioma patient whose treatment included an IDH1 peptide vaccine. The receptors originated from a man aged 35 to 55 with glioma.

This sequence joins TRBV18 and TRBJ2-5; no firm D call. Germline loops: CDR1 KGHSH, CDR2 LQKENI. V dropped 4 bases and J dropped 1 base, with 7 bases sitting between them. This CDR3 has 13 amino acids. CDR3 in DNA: TGTGCCAGCTCACAGGAACGCCAAGAGACCCAGTACTTC. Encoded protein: CASSQERQETQYF.

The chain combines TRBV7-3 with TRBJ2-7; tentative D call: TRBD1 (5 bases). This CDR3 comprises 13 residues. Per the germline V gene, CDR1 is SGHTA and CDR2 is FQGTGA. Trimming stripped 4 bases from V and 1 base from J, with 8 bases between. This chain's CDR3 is CASSSDSSYEQYF. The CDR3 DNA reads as TGTGCCAGCAGCTCAGACAGTTCCTACGAGCAGTACTTC.

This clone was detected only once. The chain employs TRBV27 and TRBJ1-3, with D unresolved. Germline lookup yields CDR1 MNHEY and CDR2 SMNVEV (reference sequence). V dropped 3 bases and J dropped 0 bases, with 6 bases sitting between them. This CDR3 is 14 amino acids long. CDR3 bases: TGTGCCAGCAGTTTGAGGAGCTCTGGAAACACCATATATTTT. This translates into CASSLRSSGNTIYF.